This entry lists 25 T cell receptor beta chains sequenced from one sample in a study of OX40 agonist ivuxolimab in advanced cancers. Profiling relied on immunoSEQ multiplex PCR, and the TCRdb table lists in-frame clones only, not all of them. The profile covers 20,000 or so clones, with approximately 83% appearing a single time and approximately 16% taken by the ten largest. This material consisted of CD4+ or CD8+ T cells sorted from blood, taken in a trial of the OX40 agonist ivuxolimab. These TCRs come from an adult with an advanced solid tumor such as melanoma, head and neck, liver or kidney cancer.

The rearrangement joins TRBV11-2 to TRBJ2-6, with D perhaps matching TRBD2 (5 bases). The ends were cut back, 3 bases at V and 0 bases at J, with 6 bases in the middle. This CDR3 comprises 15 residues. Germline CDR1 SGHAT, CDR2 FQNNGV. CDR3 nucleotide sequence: TGTGCCAGCAGCTTCGGGAACTCTGGGGCCAACGTCCTGACTTTC. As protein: CASSFGNSGANVLTF.

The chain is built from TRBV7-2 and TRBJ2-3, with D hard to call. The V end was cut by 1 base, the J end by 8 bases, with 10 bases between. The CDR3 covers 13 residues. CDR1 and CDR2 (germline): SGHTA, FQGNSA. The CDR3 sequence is CASSLDVAATQYF. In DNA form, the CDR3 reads TGTGCCAGCAGCTTAGATGTAGCTGCTACGCAGTATTTT.

The CDR3 spells CASSLQGTWAGANVLTF. In nucleotides, the CDR3 is TGTGCCAGTAGCTTACAGGGGACCTGGGCTGGGGCCAACGTCCTGACTTTC. The chain carries TRBV19 and TRBJ2-6; the match to TRBD1 covers 7 bases. The CDR3 contains 17 residues. V dropped 6 bases and J dropped 2; count of bases not matched to a gene: 10. Germline loops: CDR1 LNHDA, CDR2 SQIVND (reference sequence).

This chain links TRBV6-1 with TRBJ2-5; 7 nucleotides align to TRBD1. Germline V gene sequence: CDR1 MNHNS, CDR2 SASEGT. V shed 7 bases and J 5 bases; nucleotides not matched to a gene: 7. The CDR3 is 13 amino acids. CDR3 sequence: CASTSGGQETQYF. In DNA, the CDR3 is TGTGCCAGCACCTCAGGGGGACAGGAGACCCAGTACTTC.

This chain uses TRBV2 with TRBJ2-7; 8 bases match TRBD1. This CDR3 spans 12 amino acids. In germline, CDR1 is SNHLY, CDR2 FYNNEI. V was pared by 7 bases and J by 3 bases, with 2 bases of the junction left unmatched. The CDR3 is CASTGQGYEQYF. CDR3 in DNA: TGTGCCAGCACAGGACAGGGCTACGAGCAGTACTTC.

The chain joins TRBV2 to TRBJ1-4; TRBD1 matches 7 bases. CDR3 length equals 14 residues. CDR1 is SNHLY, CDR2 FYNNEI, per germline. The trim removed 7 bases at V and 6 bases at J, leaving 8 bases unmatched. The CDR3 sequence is CASMSGQLHEKLFF. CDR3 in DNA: TGTGCCAGCATGTCGGGACAGCTCCATGAAAAACTGTTTTTT.

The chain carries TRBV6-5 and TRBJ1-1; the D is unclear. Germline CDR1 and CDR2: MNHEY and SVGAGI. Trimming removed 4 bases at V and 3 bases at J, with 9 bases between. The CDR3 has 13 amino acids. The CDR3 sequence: CASSFTTDTEAFF. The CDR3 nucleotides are TGTGCCAGCAGTTTTACTACGGACACTGAAGCTTTCTTT.

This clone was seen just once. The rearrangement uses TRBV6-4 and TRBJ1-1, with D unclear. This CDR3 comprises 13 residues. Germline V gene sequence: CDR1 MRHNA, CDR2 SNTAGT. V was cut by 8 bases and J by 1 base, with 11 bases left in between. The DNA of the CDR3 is TGTGCCAGCCGCCCGGAGGCGAACACTGAAGCTTTCTTT. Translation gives CASRPEANTEAFF.

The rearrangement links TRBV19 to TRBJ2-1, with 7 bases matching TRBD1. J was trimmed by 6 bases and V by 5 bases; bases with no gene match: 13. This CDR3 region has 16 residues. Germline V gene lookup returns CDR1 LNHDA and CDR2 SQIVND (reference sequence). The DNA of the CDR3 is TGTGCCAGTAGTCCCCCGACAGGGCAATTTGGCAATGAGCAGTTCTTC. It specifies CASSPPTGQFGNEQFF. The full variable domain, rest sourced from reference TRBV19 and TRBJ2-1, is DGGITQSPKYLFRKEGQNVTLSCEQNLNHDAMYWYRQDPGQGLRLIYYSQIVNDFQKGDIAEGYSVSREKKESFPLTVTSAQKNPTAFYLCASSPPTGQFGNEQFFGPGTRLTVL.

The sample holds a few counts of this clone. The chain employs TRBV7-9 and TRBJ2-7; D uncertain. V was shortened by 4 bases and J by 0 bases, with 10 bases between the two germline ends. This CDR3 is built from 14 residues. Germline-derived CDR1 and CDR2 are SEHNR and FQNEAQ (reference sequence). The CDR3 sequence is CASSYFPDSYEQYF. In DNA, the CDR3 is TGTGCCAGCAGCTATTTTCCTGACTCCTACGAGCAGTACTTC.

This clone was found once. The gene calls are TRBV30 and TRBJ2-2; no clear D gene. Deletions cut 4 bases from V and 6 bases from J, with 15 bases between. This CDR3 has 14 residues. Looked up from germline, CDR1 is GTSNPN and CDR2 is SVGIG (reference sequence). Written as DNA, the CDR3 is TGTGCCTGGACCCATCTAGGAGTCCCCGGGGAGCTGTTTTTT. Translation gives CAWTHLGVPGELFF.

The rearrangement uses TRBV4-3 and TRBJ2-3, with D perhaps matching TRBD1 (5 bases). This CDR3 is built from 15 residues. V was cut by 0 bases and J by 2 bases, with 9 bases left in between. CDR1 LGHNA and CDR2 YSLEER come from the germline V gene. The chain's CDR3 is CASSQDRVLTDTQYF. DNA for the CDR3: TGCGCCAGCAGCCAAGACAGGGTGCTCACAGATACGCAGTATTTT.

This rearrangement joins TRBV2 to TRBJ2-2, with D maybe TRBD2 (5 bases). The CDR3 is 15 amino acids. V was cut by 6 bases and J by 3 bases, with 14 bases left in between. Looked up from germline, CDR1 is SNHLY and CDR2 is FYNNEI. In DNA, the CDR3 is TGTGCCAGCAGGGAGACTACGGGCGACACCGGGGAGCTGTTTTTT. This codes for CASRETTGDTGELFF.

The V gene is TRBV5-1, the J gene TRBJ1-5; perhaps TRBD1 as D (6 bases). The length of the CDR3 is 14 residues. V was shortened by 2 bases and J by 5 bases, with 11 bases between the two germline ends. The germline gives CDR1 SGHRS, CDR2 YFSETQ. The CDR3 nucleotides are TGCGCCAGCAGCTTCGCAGGGGACGATCAGCCCCAGCATTTT. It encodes CASSFAGDDQPQHF.

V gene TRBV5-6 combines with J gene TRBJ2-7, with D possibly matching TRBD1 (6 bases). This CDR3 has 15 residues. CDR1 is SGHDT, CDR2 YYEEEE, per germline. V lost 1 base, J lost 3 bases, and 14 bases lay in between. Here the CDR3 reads CASSLTLTGIYEQYF. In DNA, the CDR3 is TGTGCCAGCAGCTTGACGCTTACAGGGATCTACGAGCAGTACTTC.

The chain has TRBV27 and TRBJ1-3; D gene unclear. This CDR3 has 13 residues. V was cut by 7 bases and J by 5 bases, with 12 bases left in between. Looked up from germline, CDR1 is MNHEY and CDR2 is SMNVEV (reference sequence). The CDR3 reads CASKGSRRNTIYF. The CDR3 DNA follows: TGTGCCAGCAAGGGTTCACGGAGAAACACCATATATTTT.

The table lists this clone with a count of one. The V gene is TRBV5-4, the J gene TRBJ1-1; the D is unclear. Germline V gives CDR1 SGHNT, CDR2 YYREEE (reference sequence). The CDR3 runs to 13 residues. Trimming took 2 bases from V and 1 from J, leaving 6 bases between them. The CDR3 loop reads CASSFDANTEAFF. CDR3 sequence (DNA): TGTGCCAGCAGCTTCGACGCGAACACTGAAGCTTTCTTT.

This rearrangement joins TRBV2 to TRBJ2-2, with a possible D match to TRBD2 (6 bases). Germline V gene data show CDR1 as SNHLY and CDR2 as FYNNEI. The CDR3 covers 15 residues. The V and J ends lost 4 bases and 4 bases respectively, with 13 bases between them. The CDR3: CASSGFSGFTGELFF. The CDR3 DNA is TGTGCCAGCAGTGGATTTAGCGGATTCACCGGGGAGCTGTTTTTT.

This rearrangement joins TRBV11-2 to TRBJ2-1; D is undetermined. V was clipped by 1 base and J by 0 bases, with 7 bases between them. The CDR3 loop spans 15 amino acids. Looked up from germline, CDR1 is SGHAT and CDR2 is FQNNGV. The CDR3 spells CASSLGAGSYNEQFF. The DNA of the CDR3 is TGTGCCAGCAGCTTAGGGGCAGGCTCCTACAATGAGCAGTTCTTC. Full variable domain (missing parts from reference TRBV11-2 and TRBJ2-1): EAGVAQSPRYKIIEKRQSVAFWCNPISGHATLYWYQQILGQGPKLLIQFQNNGVVDDSQLPKDRFSAERLKGVDSTLKIQPAKLEDSAVYLCASSLGAGSYNEQFFGPGTRLTVL.

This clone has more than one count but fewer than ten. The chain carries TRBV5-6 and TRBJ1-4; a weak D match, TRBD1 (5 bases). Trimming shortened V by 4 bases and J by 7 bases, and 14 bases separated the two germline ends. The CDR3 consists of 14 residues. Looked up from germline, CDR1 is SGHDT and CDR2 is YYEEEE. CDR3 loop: CASSQQGLGEKLFF. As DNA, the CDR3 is TGTGCCAGCAGCCAGCAGGGCCTCGGTGAAAAACTGTTTTTT.

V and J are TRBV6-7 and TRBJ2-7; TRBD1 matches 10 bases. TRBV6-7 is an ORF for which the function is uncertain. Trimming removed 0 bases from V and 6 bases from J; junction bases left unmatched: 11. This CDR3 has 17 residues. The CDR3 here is CASSYSKGQGFSAEQYF. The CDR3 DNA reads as TGTGCCAGCAGTTACTCGAAGGGACAGGGGTTTTCGGCCGAGCAGTACTTC.

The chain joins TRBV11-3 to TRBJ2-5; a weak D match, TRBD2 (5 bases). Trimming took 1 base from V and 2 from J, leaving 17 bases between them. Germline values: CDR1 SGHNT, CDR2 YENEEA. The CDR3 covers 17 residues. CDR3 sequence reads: CASSLGLAPQAQETQYF. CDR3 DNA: TGTGCCAGCAGCTTAGGGTTAGCGCCACAAGCTCAAGAGACCCAGTACTTC.

The CDR3 protein is CASSVVGFGEAFF. Written as DNA, the CDR3 is TGTGCCAGCAGCGTAGTGGGGTTTGGGGAAGCTTTCTTT. The chain uses TRBV9 and TRBJ1-1, with D uncertain. With 0 bases removed from V and 8 bases from J, the gap between germline ends came to 11 bases. This CDR3 is built from 13 residues. Germline CDR1 is SGDLS and CDR2 is YYNGEE.

The DNA for the CDR3 is TGTGCCAGCAGCCCCCAGGGGCTACGAGGCCACGAGCAGTACTTC. The encoded protein is CASSPQGLRGHEQYF. This rearrangement joins TRBV9 to TRBJ2-7, with D perhaps matching TRBD1 (6 bases). Germline CDR1 reads SGDLS; CDR2 reads YYNGEE. CDR3 size: 15 residues. The V end was cut by 4 bases, the J end by 5 bases, with 19 bases between.

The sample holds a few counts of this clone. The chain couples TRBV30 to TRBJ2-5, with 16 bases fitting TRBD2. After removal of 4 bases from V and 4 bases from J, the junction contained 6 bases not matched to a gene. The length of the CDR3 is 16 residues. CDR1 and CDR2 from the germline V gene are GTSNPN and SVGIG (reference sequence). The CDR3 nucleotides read TGTGCCTGGACCGGGACTAGCGGGAGGGCGCGAGAGACCCAGTACTTC. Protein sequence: CAWTGTSGRARETQYF.